The TCR beta chain under discussion was sequenced for a study of vaccination and CD4 T cells after COVID-19. Regarding treatment: approximately 11-day PBMC culture with coronavirus spike peptide pools or control peptides (ViraFEST assay). Germline values: CDR1 LNHNV, CDR2 YYDKDF (reference sequence). The CDR3 length is 18 residues. J gave up 1 base and V 1 base, and 11 bases lay outside the gene matches. For this clonotype: Its antigen is unknown.

At the Johns Hopkins FTIC core, DNA taken from cultured CD4+ T cells was sequenced by way of the Oncomine TCR Beta short-read assay. TCRdb used MiXCR to reprocess the PCR reads, holding one entry per CDR3 protein. The top ten clones hold 7% to 10% of a sample with some 25,000 distinct CDR3 sequences, about three fifths of them seen once. The chain recombines TRBV15 with TRBJ2-5, with TRBD2 matching 8 bases. The clonotype comes from a human donor who had recovered from COVID-19. The sample taken for sequencing was CD4+ T cells from blood, cultured in vitro. As DNA, the CDR3 is TGTGCCACCAGCAGAGGGATGAGGGGTGGGACTAGCCAAGAGACCCAGTACTTC. This translates into CATSRGMRGGTSQETQYF.